This TCR beta chain comes out of a study of OX40 agonist ivuxolimab in advanced cancers. Study-wide context: The costimulatory receptor OX40 (CD134) was targeted by ivuxolimab, a fully human IgG2 agonistic monoclonal antibody. Intravenous ivuxolimab was administered to patients every 2 weeks at six dose levels: 0.01, 0.1, 0.3, 1.5, 3 and 10 mg/kg. Of the roughly 53 patients in dose escalation, about 20 had hepatocellular carcinoma, some 15 had melanoma, 9 had renal cell carcinoma and 9 had head and neck cancer. In the dose-escalation cohort, approximately 80% of patients were male, and the mean age was roughly 56 years with a range of 23 to 79. Patients were allowed to have had prior anti-PD-1, anti-PD-L1 or anti-CTLA-4 therapy, and 40% of the dose-escalation patients had previously received checkpoint inhibitors. Partial responses occurred in three dose-escalation patients, of whom one had hepatocellular carcinoma and two had cutaneous melanoma. The purpose of peripheral TCRbeta sequencing was to test whether ivuxolimab changed TCR sequence diversity and led to clonal T-cell expansion. The paper describes the monotherapy dose-escalation part (N of about 52 patients) of the phase I trial of ivuxolimab.

Note on this clone: Its antigen is still unknown. No base qualities exist here, and no much larger clone lies one base off it.

Broad study findings and their caveats: In the 0.1-3.0 mg/kg groups, partial responders had among the lowest normalized peripheral clonal expansion, particularly in CD8+ T cells. Low levels of normalized T-cell clonal expansion were also shown by some nonresponding patients. At doses of 0.1 to 3.0 mg/kg, clonal expansion of both CD4+ and CD8+ blood T cells was observed from baseline to week 6. On average, CD8+ T cells showed more expanded clones than CD4+ T cells after ivuxolimab. The antigen specificity of the peripheral T cells that underwent clonal expansion was not determined.

The trial excluded patients who had a history of autoimmune disease or were on systemic immunosuppression. In every dose cohort, peripheral blood was drawn for TCR sequencing at baseline, cycle 4 day 1, and cycle 7 day 1. Samples were obtained from an open-label, multicenter, first-in-human phase I dose-escalation trial of ivuxolimab. Adults with locally advanced or metastatic melanoma, renal cell, hepatocellular, or head and neck squamous cell carcinoma were enrolled in the trial. Before TCR sequencing, CD4+ T cells and CD8+ T cells were sorted from peripheral blood as separate populations. From the germline V gene (reference sequence), CDR1 is LNHDA and CDR2 is SQIVND. Its CDR3 holds 15 amino acids, cysteine through phenylalanine. Only the CDR3 portion is preserved as DNA: 45 bases, with reading frame beginning at the first base. The V end gives up 4 bases and the J end 5 bases, leaving 9 bases in the junction not matched to a gene.

To sequence the TCRbeta CDR3 region, genomic DNA was isolated from the sorted cells. TCRbeta CDR3 regions were sequenced using the immunoSEQ Assay. TCRdb retrieved this table from immuneACCESS and kept in-frame rearrangements only. Not all clones are present; in checked studies, unresolved V genes account for under half, and no reason is known for the remainder. This sample gives 35,000 to 50,000 clones in total; 88% of them show up just once. 0.85% to 1.1% of the sample belongs to the ten largest clones. The TCR sequence derives from an adult with an advanced solid tumor such as melanoma, head and neck, liver or kidney cancer. The specimen was CD4+ or CD8+ T cells sorted from blood, collected in a trial of the OX40 agonist ivuxolimab. Recombination joined TRBV19 with TRBJ2-5, and 8 junction bases match TRBD1. The CDR3 is CASSRLGQGGETQYF. In nucleotide form, the sequence is TGTGCCAGTAGTAGACTTGGACAGGGCGGCGAGACCCAGTACTTC. When the CDR3 is completed using the reference TRBV19 and TRBJ2-5 genes on either side, the full variable domain is DGGITQSPKYLFRKEGQNVTLSCEQNLNHDAMYWYRQDPGQGLRLIYYSQIVNDFQKGDIAEGYSVSREKKESFPLTVTSAQKNPTAFYLCASSRLGQGGETQYFGPGTRLLVL.